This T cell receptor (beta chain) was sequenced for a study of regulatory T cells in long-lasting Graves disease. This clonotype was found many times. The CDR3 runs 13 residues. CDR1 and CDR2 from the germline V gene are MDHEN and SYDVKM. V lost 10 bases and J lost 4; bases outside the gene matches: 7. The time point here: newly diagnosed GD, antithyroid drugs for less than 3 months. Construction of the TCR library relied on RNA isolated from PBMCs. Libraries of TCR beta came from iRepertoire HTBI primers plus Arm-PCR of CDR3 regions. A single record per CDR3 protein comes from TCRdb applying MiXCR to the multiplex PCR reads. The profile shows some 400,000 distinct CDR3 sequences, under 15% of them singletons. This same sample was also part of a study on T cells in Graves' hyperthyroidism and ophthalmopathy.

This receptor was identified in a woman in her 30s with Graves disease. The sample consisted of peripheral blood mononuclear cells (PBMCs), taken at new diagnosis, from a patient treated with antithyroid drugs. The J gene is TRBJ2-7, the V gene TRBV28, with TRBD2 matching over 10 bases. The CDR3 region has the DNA TGTGCCACTGAGGGGACTAGCGCATACGAGCAGTACTTC. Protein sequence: CATEGTSAYEQYF.